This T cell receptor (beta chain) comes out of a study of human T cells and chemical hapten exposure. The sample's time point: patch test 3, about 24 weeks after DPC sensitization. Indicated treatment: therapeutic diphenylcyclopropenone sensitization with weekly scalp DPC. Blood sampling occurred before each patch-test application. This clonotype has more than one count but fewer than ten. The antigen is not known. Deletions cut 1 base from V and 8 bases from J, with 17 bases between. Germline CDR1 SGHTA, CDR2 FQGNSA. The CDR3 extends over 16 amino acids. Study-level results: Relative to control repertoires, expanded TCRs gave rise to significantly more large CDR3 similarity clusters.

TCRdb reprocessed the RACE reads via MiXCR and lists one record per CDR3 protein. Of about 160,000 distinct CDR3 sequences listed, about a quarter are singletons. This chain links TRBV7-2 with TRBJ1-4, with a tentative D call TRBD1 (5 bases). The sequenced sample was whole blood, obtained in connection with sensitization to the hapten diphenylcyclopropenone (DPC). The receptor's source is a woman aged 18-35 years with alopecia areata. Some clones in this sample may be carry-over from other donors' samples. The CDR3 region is CASSLVPRRVDEKLFF. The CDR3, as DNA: TGTGCCAGCAGCTTAGTGCCCCGCAGGGTGGACGAAAAACTGTTTTTT.